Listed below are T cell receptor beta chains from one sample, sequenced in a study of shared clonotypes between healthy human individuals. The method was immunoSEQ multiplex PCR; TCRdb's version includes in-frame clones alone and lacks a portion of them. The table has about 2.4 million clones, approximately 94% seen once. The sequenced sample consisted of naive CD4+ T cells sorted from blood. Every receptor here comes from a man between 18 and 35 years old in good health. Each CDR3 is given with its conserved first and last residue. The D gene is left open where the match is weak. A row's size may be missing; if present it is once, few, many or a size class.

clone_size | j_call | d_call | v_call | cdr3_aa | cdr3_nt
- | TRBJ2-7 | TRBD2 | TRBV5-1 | CASRFTSGGAHEQYF | TGCGCCAGCAGGTTCACTAGCGGGGGGGCCCACGAGCAGTACTTC
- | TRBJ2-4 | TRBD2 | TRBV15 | CATSREVTGLAGAGGNIQYF | TGTGCCACCAGCAGAGAAGTGACGGGCCTAGCGGGGGCCGGTGGGAACATTCAGTACTTC
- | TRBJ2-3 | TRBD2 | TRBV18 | CASSPPGLAGGTDTQYF | TGTGCCAGCTCACCCCCGGGCCTAGCGGGAGGCACAGATACGCAGTATTTT
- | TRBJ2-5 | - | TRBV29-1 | CSVEDALFQETQYF | TGCAGCGTTGAAGATGCCCTATTCCAAGAGACCCAGTACTTC
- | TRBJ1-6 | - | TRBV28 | CASSKTGRVSPLHF | TGTGCCAGCAGCAAGACAGGTCGGGTTTCACCCCTCCACTTT
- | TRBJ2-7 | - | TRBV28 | CASSRGYYEQYF | TGTGCCAGCAGCCGCGGGTATTACGAGCAGTACTTC
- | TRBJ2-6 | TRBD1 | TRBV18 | CASSPSTGGSGANVLTF | TGTGCCAGCTCACCATCAACAGGGGGGTCTGGGGCCAACGTCCTGACTTTC
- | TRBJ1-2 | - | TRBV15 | CATSRDRAYGYTF | TGTGCCACCAGCAGAGATCGGGCCTACGGCTACACCTTC
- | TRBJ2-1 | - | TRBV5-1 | CASSLAPSVENEQFF | TGCGCCAGCAGCTTGGCGCCTTCCGTCGAGAATGAGCAGTTCTTC
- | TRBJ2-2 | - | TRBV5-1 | CASSTLGGPTTGELFF | TGCGCCAGCAGCACCTTGGGGGGTCCCACGACCGGGGAGCTGTTTTTT
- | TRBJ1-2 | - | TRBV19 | CATRWGNYGYTF | TGTGCCACAAGGTGGGGAAACTATGGCTACACCTTC
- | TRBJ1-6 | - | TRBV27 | CASKKTGGINSSYNSPLHF | TGTGCCAGCAAAAAGACAGGAGGGATAAACAGCTCCTATAATTCACCCCTCCACTTT
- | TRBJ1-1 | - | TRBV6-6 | CASSYLGVTREAFF | TGTGCCAGCAGTTACCTGGGGGTCACCCGTGAAGCTTTCTTT
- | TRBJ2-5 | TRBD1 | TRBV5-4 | CASSPTGGRETQYF | TGTGCCAGCAGTCCGACAGGGGGCAGGGAGACCCAGTACTTC
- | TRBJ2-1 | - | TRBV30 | CAWSRTSSYNEQFF | TGTGCCTGGAGTAGAACGTCCTCCTACAATGAGCAGTTCTTC
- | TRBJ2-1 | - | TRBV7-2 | CASSRVSEGGNEQFF | TGTGCCAGCAGCCGAGTTAGCGAAGGTGGAAATGAGCAGTTCTTC
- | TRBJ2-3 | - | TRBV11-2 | CASSLGQVTDTQYF | TGTGCCAGCAGCTTGGGGCAGGTAACAGATACGCAGTATTTT
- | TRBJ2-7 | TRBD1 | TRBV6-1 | CASSEFFQGAPYEQYF | TGTGCCAGCAGTGAGTTTTTCCAGGGGGCACCCTACGAGCAGTACTTC
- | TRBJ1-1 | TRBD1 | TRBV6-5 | CASTKGQTLGEAFF | TGTGCCAGCACCAAGGGACAGACTTTGGGTGAAGCTTTCTTT
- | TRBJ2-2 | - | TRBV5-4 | CASSRQFGSTGELFF | TGTGCCAGCAGCAGACAGTTTGGGAGCACCGGGGAGCTGTTTTTT
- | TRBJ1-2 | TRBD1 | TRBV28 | CASSSLSIKGTADYGYTF | TGTGCCAGCAGTTCGCTCTCCATTAAGGGGACAGCTGACTATGGCTACACCTTC
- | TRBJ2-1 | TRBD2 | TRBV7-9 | CASSSRLAGDNEQFF | TGTGCCAGCAGCTCAAGACTAGCGGGAGACAATGAGCAGTTCTTC
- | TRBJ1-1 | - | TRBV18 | CASSPPGLSLEAFF | TGTGCCAGCTCACCACCAGGGCTTTCACTTGAAGCTTTCTTT
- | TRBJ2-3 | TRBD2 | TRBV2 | CASSATSGGGDTQYF | TGTGCCAGCAGTGCGACTAGCGGGGGGGGAGATACGCAGTATTTT
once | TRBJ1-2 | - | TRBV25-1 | CASSEWGGYDYGYTF | TGTGCCAGCAGTGAATGGGGGGGGTACGACTATGGCTACACCTTC
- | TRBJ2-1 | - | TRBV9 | CASSVAQYNEQFF | TGTGCCAGCAGCGTAGCCCAATACAATGAGCAGTTCTTC
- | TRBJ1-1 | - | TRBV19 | CASSEPSNTEAFF | TGTGCCAGTAGTGAACCATCGAACACTGAAGCTTTCTTT
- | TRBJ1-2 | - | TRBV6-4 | CASIWATTGSVYGYTF | TGTGCCAGCATCTGGGCCACAACAGGTAGTGTCTATGGCTACACCTTC
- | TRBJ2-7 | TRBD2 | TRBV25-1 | CASSVGTSGDSYEQYF | TGTGCCAGCAGTGTCGGGACTAGCGGGGACTCCTACGAGCAGTACTTC
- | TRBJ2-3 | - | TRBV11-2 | CASSSPGLSTDTQYF | TGTGCCAGCAGCTCGCCGGGACTTAGCACAGATACGCAGTATTTT
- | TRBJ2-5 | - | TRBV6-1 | CASSGGLVGQETQYF | TGTGCCAGCAGTGGGGGGCTGGTCGGTCAAGAGACCCAGTACTTC
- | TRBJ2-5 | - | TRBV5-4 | CASSLATQFTGGQETQYF | TGTGCCAGCAGCCTGGCCACCCAATTCACGGGCGGACAAGAGACCCAGTACTTC
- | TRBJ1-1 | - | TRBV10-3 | CAIIQGTEAFF | TGTGCCATCATCCAGGGCACTGAAGCTTTCTTT
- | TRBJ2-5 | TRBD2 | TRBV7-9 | CASSGSGRADETQYF | TGTGCCAGCAGCGGTAGCGGGAGGGCCGATGAGACCCAGTACTTC
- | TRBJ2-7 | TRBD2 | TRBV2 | CASRGRTSSSEQYF | TGTGCCAGCAGGGGCCGGACTAGCTCTTCCGAGCAGTACTTC
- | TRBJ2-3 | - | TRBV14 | CASSPIPGVSTDTQYF | TGTGCCAGCAGCCCAATACCGGGGGTAAGCACAGATACGCAGTATTTT
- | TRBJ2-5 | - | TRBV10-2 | CASSESGETQYF | TGCGCCAGCAGTGAGTCTGGGGAGACCCAGTACTTC
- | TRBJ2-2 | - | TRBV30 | CAWSVSHSGELFF | TGTGCCTGGAGTGTATCCCACTCCGGGGAGCTGTTTTTT
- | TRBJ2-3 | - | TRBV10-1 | CASSEGGPGTDTQYF | TGCGCCAGCAGTGAAGGGGGTCCCGGCACAGATACGCAGTATTTT
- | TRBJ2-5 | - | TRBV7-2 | CASSIGAKETQYF | TGTGCCAGCAGTATCGGGGCGAAAGAGACCCAGTACTTC
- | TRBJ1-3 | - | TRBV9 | CASSVAASSGNTIYF | TGTGCCAGCAGCGTAGCGGCGAGCTCTGGAAACACCATATATTTT
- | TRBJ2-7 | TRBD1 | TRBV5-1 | CASSVSGTGGHEQYF | TGCGCCAGCAGCGTATCCGGGACAGGGGGCCACGAGCAGTACTTC
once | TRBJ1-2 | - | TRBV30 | CAWRRQPDNYGYTF | TGTGCCTGGAGAAGACAGCCAGACAACTATGGCTACACCTTC
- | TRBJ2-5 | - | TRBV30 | CAWSLTGSWQETQYF | TGTGCCTGGAGCCTGACGGGGAGCTGGCAAGAGACCCAGTACTTC
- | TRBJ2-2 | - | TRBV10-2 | CASSEFGGIGTGELFF | TGCGCCAGCAGTGAGTTCGGGGGAATAGGAACCGGGGAGCTGTTTTTT
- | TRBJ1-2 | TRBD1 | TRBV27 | CASGSTGGANYGYTF | TGTGCCAGCGGGAGTACAGGGGGCGCAAACTATGGCTACACCTTC
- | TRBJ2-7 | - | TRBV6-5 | CASSYVRESYEQYF | TGTGCCAGCAGTTACGTTCGGGAATCCTACGAGCAGTACTTC
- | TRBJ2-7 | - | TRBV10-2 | CASSESGSAQYF | TGCGCCAGCAGTGAGTCGGGCAGCGCCCAGTACTTC
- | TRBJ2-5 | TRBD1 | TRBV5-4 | CASSSGTAQETQYF | TGTGCCAGCAGCTCCGGGACAGCCCAAGAGACCCAGTACTTC
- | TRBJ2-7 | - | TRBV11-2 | CASSQTDGPYEQYF | TGTGCCAGCAGCCAGACCGATGGCCCCTACGAGCAGTACTTC
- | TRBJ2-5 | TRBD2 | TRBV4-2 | CASSQYSGGPEETQYF | TGTGCCAGCAGCCAATATAGCGGGGGGCCCGAGGAGACCCAGTACTTC
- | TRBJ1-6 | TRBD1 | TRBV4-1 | CASSLTGVDSPLHF | TGCGCCAGCAGCCTTACAGGGGTTGACTCACCCCTCCACTTT
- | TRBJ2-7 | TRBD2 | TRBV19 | CASTISSGGAYEQYF | TGTGCCAGTACCATAAGTAGCGGGGGTGCCTACGAGCAGTACTTC
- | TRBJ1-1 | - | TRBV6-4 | CASRPDDMNTEAFF | TGTGCCAGCAGGCCAGATGATATGAACACTGAAGCTTTCTTT
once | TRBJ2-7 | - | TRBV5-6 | CASSLGPISWEQYF | TGTGCCAGCAGCTTAGGCCCTATCTCCTGGGAGCAGTACTTC